This T cell receptor beta chain emerged from a study of blood T cells in healthy people across ages. This clonotype was picked up a small number of times. As yet, its antigen is unknown. Trimming took off 0 bases at V and 4 bases at J, with 13 bases between the two ends. From germline, CDR1 is DFQATT and CDR2 SNEGSKA (reference sequence). The CDR3 is 15 residues long. Donation came from healthy Caucasian individuals in Russia who were aged 6 to 90. Findings and caveats of the study: Not knowing donor CMV status may have confounded expanded clonotype changes. Among long-lived donors, naive CD4+ cells were more numerous and diversity higher than in aged donors.

Combining a sample-barcoded 5' primer with a J-beta primer mix, a second PCR ran for roughly 7 to 12 cycles. One entry per CDR3 protein, called by TCRdb with MiXCR from the 5' RACE reads. The table lists about 1.5 million distinct CDR3 sequences, about 45% of them singletons. The V and J genes are TRBV20-1 and TRBJ2-1; a possible D gene is TRBD2 (6 bases). Input material: blood. This TCR derives from a woman under 30 in good health. As DNA, the CDR3 is TGCAGTGCTAGAGAAGGGGTAGCGGAATACAATGAGCAGTTCTTC. This translates into CSAREGVAEYNEQFF.